This T cell receptor (beta chain) derives from a study of cytomegalovirus exposure and HLA in healthy donors. Measured with immunoSEQ multiplex PCR; TCRdb has only the in-frame clones, and not every one. The sample lists 150,000 to 250,000 clones, around 83% occurring once. Trimming shortened V by 3 bases and J by 1 base, and 10 bases separated the two germline ends. CDR1 and CDR2 (germline): MGHRA, YSYEKL. CDR3 size: 16 residues. The rearrangement joins TRBV4-1 to TRBJ2-6; D uncertain. The sample consisted of PBMCs. This clonotype was sampled from a woman aged 30 to 39 in good health and CMV-seropositive. The CDR3 protein is CASSHERVSGANVLTF. In DNA form, the CDR3 reads TGCGCCAGCAGCCATGAACGGGTGTCTGGGGCCAACGTCCTGACTTTC.